Presented here are 10 T cell receptor beta chains from one specimen sequenced in a study of T cell responses to AZD1222 COVID-19 vaccine. Here immunoSEQ multiplex PCR was the method, and the copy in TCRdb shows in-frame clones only, minus some. Counted here are some 140,000 clones, around 90% occurring once; the ten biggest clones make up about 6%. The starting material was peripheral blood, obtained 28 days after the second AZD1222 dose. The receptors stem from an adult who received the AZD1222 COVID-19 vaccine.

This chain links TRBV7-9 with TRBJ2-7; 12 bases map to TRBD2. The J segment lost 4 bases and the V segment lost 6 bases, leaving 4 bases of the junction unmatched. CDR3 size: 14 residues. Per the germline V gene, CDR1 is SEHNR and CDR2 is FQNEAQ (reference sequence). The CDR3 sequence: CASSLAGGRYEQYF. In nucleotides, the CDR3 is TGTGCCAGCAGTCTAGCGGGAGGGAGGTACGAGCAGTACTTC.

The rearrangement joins TRBV2 to TRBJ1-4; D gene ambiguous. Germline CDR1 is SNHLY and CDR2 is FYNNEI. This CDR3 has 13 residues. V lost 6 bases, J lost 7 bases, and 12 bases lay in between. CDR3 residues: CASSASWAEKLFF. In DNA form, the CDR3 reads TGTGCCAGCAGCGCCTCCTGGGCTGAAAAACTGTTTTTT.

This rearrangement joins TRBV5-8 to TRBJ2-1, with D unclear. The CDR3 contains 15 residues. Per the germline V gene, CDR1 is SGHTS and CDR2 is YDEGEE. V lost 2 bases to trimming and J lost 1 base, with 10 bases between them. DNA of the CDR3: TGTGCCAGCAGCTTCGAATTGGGGTCCTACAATGAGCAGTTCTTC. Its translation is CASSFELGSYNEQFF.

This clone was counted many times. For the CDR3, the DNA is TGCGCCAGCAGCCACCGCGTGGGGAGTGAAGCTTTCTTT. This encodes CASSHRVGSEAFF. The J gene is TRBJ1-1, the V gene TRBV4-1; D unclear. This CDR3 has 13 amino acids. Trimming removed 3 bases from V and 7 bases from J, with 12 bases in between. Germline loops: CDR1 MGHRA, CDR2 YSYEKL.

The chain is built from TRBV4-1 and TRBJ1-2, with TRBD1 matching over 9 bases. Germline CDR1 is MGHRA and CDR2 is YSYEKL. The J segment lost 0 bases and the V segment lost 4 bases, leaving 6 bases of the junction unmatched. The CDR3 sequence is 16 residues long. The CDR3 DNA sequence: TGCGCCAGCAGCCCGGGACAGGGACCAACTAACTATGGCTACACCTTC. This gives the protein CASSPGQGPTNYGYTF.

This clone occurred once. The chain carries TRBV28 and TRBJ1-2, with 7 bases matching TRBD1. The CDR3 is 12 amino acids. From germline, CDR1 is MDHEN and CDR2 SYDVKM. V trimming: 8 bases; J trimming: 2 bases; junction bases outside the gene matches: 2. CDR3 region: CASGDRNYGYTF. The CDR3 DNA reads TGTGCCAGCGGGGACAGAAACTATGGCTACACCTTC.

The gene calls are TRBV7-9 and TRBJ2-1; 7 bases align to TRBD2. The CDR3 loop spans 12 amino acids. The junction had 3 bases not matched to a gene; V was cut back by 7 bases and J by 6 bases. CDR1 SEHNR and CDR2 FQNEAQ come from the germline V gene (reference sequence). The CDR3 DNA sequence: TGTGCCAGCACTTCGGGGGGCAATGAGCAGTTCTTC. Translating gives CASTSGGNEQFF.

This chain's CDR3 is CASSQGWDRGYEAFF. The CDR3 DNA sequence: TGTGCCAGCAGCCAAGGGTGGGACAGGGGTTACGAAGCTTTCTTT. The chain couples TRBV4-2 to TRBJ1-1; 10 positions match TRBD1. The J segment lost 8 bases and the V segment lost 1 base, leaving 7 bases of the junction unmatched. This CDR3 is 15 amino acids long. Germline CDR1 is LGHNA and CDR2 is YNFKEQ.

The chain links TRBV6-5 to TRBJ1-6, with TRBD1 matching 10 bases. This CDR3 region has 15 residues. V trimming: 2 bases; J trimming: 6 bases; junction bases outside the gene matches: 1. Germline lookup yields CDR1 MNHEY and CDR2 SVGAGI. The CDR3 bases are TGTGCCAGCAGTTACAGGACAGGGGGTAATTCACCCCTCCACTTT. Its protein product is CASSYRTGGNSPLHF.

This clone was seen a few times. This sequence joins TRBV6-1 and TRBJ2-1, with 12 positions matching TRBD2. Unmatched junction bases numbered 5, after V lost 1 base and J lost 4 bases. The CDR3 extends over 17 amino acids. Germline CDR1 MNHNS, CDR2 SASEGT. CDR3 DNA sequence: TGTGCCAGCAGTGAAGGAGGACTAGCGGGAAGGTACAATGAGCAGTTCTTC. Translation gives CASSEGGLAGRYNEQFF.